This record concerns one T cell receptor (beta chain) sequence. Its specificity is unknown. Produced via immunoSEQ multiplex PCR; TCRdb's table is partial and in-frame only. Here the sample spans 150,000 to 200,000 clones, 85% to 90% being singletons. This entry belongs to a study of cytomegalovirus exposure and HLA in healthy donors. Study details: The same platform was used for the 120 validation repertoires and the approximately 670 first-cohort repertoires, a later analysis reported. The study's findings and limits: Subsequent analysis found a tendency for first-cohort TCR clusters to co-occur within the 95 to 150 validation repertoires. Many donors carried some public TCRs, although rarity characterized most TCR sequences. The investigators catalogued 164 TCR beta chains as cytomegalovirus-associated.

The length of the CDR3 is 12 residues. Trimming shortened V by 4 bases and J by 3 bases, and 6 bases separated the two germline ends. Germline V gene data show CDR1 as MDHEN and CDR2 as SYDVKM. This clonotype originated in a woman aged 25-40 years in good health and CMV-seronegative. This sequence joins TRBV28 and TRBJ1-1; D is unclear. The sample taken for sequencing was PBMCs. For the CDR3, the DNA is TGTGCCAGCAGTTGGGGAGACACTGAAGCTTTCTTT. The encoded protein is CASSWGDTEAFF.